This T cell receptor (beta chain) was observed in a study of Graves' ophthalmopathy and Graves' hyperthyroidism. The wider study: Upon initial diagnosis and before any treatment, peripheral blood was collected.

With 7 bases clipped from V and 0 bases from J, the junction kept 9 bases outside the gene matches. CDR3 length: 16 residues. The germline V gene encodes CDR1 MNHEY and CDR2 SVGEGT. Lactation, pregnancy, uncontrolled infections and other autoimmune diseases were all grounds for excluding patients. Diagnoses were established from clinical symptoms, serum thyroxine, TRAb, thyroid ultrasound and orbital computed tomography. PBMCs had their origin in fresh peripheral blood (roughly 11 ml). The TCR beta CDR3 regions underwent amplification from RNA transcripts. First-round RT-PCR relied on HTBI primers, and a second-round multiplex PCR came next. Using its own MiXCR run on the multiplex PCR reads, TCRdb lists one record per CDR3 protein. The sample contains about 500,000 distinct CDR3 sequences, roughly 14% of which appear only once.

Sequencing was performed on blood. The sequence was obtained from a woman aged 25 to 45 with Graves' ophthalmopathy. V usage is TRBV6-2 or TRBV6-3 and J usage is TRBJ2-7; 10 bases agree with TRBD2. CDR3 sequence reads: CASTSPPSGSSYEQYF. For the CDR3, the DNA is TGTGCCAGCACCAGTCCCCCTAGCGGGAGCTCCTACGAGCAGTACTTC.